Below, 3 T cell receptor beta chains from the same sample are listed, as sequenced in a study of shared clonotypes between healthy human individuals. Assay: immunoSEQ multiplex PCR; the TCRdb copy retains only in-frame clones and omits some. The sample has millions of clones, approximately 94% seen once; the top ten hold around 0.14%. Sequencing was done on a sample of naive CD4+ T cells sorted from blood. Subset of the sample: CD45RA+ positively selected. Source of these receptors: a young man in good health.

The rearrangement uses TRBV6-5 and TRBJ1-5, with D perhaps matching TRBD1 (6 bases). This CDR3 has 14 residues. Trimming cost V 6 bases and J 6 bases, with 15 bases left between them. Per the germline V gene, CDR1 is MNHEY and CDR2 is SVGAGI. The CDR3: CASSFLQGSQPQHF. Written as DNA, the CDR3 is TGTGCCAGCAGCTTTCTCCAGGGGAGTCAGCCCCAGCATTTT.

The rearrangement joins TRBV4-1 to TRBJ2-1; 7 bases are shared with TRBD1. Trimming removed 2 bases from V and 7 bases from J; junction bases left unmatched: 2. The CDR3 sequence is 13 residues long. Looked up from germline, CDR1 is MGHRA and CDR2 is YSYEKL. CDR3 amino acids: CASSQFRGNEQFF. The DNA of the CDR3 is TGCGCCAGCAGCCAATTCAGGGGGAATGAGCAGTTCTTC.

This chain links TRBV19 with TRBJ2-5; tentatively, D is TRBD1 (6 bases). The CDR3 length is 16 residues. CDR1 is LNHDA and CDR2 is SQIVND in the germline V gene (reference sequence). Trimming stripped 3 bases from V and 1 base from J, with 15 bases between. The CDR3 sequence: CASSILPGQSQETQYF. CDR3 nucleotide sequence: TGTGCCAGTAGTATCCTCCCGGGACAATCCCAAGAGACCCAGTACTTC.